This T cell receptor beta chain was found in a study of shared clonotypes between healthy human individuals. Study-level results: Researchers found naive subsets generally carried larger estimated richness than memory subsets. Large depth notwithstanding, sorted-subset sequencing proved incomplete by rarefaction. Apart from blood, nothing was sampled; tissue repertoires likely differ.

It was CD45RO-negative cells, positively selected for CCR7, that made up naive CD8 cells, with terminally differentiated effector memory CD45RA+ cells excluded. Donors comprised healthy HIV-negative adults lacking recent acute infections or vaccinations. V was pared by 2 bases and J by 4 bases, with 11 bases between. Germline-derived CDR1 and CDR2 are LNHDA and SQIVND (reference sequence). The CDR3 is 15 amino acids. Turning to this clone: Its target is not known.

Assay used: immunoSEQ multiplex PCR; TCRdb lists only in-frame clones, some missing. The sample has about 820,000 clones, almost 95% seen once. V gene TRBV19 combines with J gene TRBJ2-2; D is uncertain. The sample taken for sequencing was naive CD8+ T cells sorted from blood. This receptor was taken from a young man in good health. Here the CDR3 DNA reads TGTGCCAGTAGTATAAGGTCCGTGACCACCGGGGAGCTGTTTTTT. Its translation: CASSIRSVTTGELFF.